This is a list of T cell receptor beta chains from one sample in a study of blood T cell repertoires in COVID-19. The repertoire was sequenced with immunoSEQ multiplex PCR; TCRdb's copy has only in-frame clones and lacks some. The sample has tens of thousands of clones, 84% seen once. Sequenced material: peripheral blood. Receptor source: a man in his 70s with acute or convalescent COVID-19. The CDR3 runs from the conserved cysteine through the conserved F or W. D genes are given only for firm matches. Some rows mark clone size as missing; the rest say once, few, many or name a class of expanded clone.

v_gene	abundance	j_gene	d_gene	CDR3aa	CDR3nt
TRBV2	.	TRBJ1-5	.	CASRDSGNQPQHF	TGTGCCAGCAGGGACTCGGGCAATCAGCCCCAGCATTTT
TRBV21-1	.	TRBJ1-5	.	CASSKLEGSNQPQHF	TGTGCCAGCAGCAAATTAGAAGGGAGTAATCAGCCCCAGCATTTT
TRBV6-2/TRBV6-3	.	TRBJ1-2	TRBD1	CASSYERGRLPNYGYTF	TGTGCCAGCAGTTACGAGAGGGGGCGCCTGCCAAATTATGGCTACACCTTC
TRBV5-1	once	TRBJ1-3	.	CASSLGRANSGNTIYF	TGCGCCAGCAGCTTAGGCAGGGCCAACTCTGGAAACACCATATATTTT
TRBV28	.	TRBJ1-1	.	CASTRPLGGRRTEAFF	TGTGCCAGCACCCGGCCGCTAGGAGGGCGCCGCACTGAAGCTTTCTTT
TRBV11-2	.	TRBJ1-1	.	CASSLNREGRTEAFF	TGTGCCAGCAGCTTAAACAGGGAAGGGCGCACTGAAGCTTTCTTT
TRBV12-3/TRBV12-4	.	TRBJ2-1	TRBD2	CASRPGTSNEQFF	TGTGCCAGCAGACCCGGGACTAGCAATGAGCAGTTCTTC
TRBV4-3	.	TRBJ2-3	.	CASSQGRGDTQYF	TGCGCCAGCAGCCAAGGGAGAGGTGATACGCAGTATTTT
TRBV9	.	TRBJ2-5	.	CASSVVVGEETQYF	TGTGCCAGCAGCGTAGTGGTAGGGGAAGAGACCCAGTACTTC
TRBV6-6	.	TRBJ2-5	TRBD2	CASSYGLAGGQETQYF	TGTGCCAGCAGTTACGGACTAGCGGGAGGACAAGAGACCCAGTACTTC
TRBV5-5	.	TRBJ2-1	.	CASSLAIGQTYNEQFF	TGTGCCAGCAGCTTGGCTATCGGACAGACGTACAATGAGCAGTTCTTC
TRBV4-1	few	TRBJ2-1	TRBD2	CASSHLAGTSGVPQRVNEQFF	TGCGCCAGCAGCCACCTGGCCGGGACTAGCGGGGTCCCCCAAAGGGTCAATGAGCAGTTCTTC
TRBV18	.	TRBJ2-3	TRBD2	CASSPGTSGLKLTQYF	TGTGCCAGCTCACCGGGGACTAGCGGCCTAAAGCTTACGCAGTATTTT
TRBV27	.	TRBJ1-2	.	CASTIYPGVEGGYTF	TGTGCCAGCACCATTTATCCAGGGGTTGAAGGTGGCTACACCTTC
TRBV5-8	.	TRBJ2-1	TRBD1	CASSLSGQSYNEQFF	TGTGCCAGCAGCTTGTCGGGACAGTCCTACAATGAGCAGTTCTTC
TRBV24-1	.	TRBJ2-1	.	CATQRTNEQFF	TGTGCCACCCAGCGCACCAATGAGCAGTTCTTC
TRBV13	.	TRBJ2-2	.	CASSLGPGELFF	TGTGCCAGCAGCTTGGGGCCCGGGGAGCTGTTTTTT
TRBV5-1	.	TRBJ2-2	.	CASSLVQGPTGELFF	TGCGCCAGCAGCTTGGTACAGGGTCCCACCGGGGAGCTGTTTTTT
TRBV5-1	.	TRBJ2-2	.	CASSFKGANIGELFF	TGCGCCAGCAGCTTTAAAGGGGCGAACATCGGGGAGCTGTTTTTT
TRBV14	.	TRBJ2-5	TRBD1	CASSQPDRAARETQYF	TGTGCCAGCAGCCAACCGGACAGGGCGGCGAGGGAGACCCAGTACTTC
TRBV3-1/TRBV3-2	.	TRBJ2-3	.	CASSPRYGLTTDTQYF	TGTGCCAGCAGCCCAAGGTATGGACTTACGACAGATACGCAGTATTTT
TRBV19	.	TRBJ2-1	.	CASSIDRGGEQFF	TGTGCCAGTAGTATAGATCGAGGAGGAGAGCAGTTCTTC
TRBV10-3	.	TRBJ1-5	TRBD1	CAISDQDRGLVNGNQPQHF	TGTGCCATCAGTGACCAGGACAGGGGATTGGTGAATGGCAATCAGCCCCAGCATTTT
TRBV6-6	.	TRBJ2-1	.	CASSRPSVSSYNEQFF	TGTGCCAGCAGCCGCCCCAGCGTCAGCTCCTACAATGAGCAGTTCTTC
TRBV14	.	TRBJ2-1	TRBD2	CASSQVASGMGEQFF	TGTGCCAGCAGCCAAGTCGCTAGCGGGATGGGTGAGCAGTTCTTC
TRBV10-1	.	TRBJ2-1	.	CATTPGELGRGEQFF	TGCGCCACCACCCCGGGGGAGCTGGGTCGGGGTGAGCAGTTCTTC
TRBV9	once	TRBJ2-1	.	CASSVALHNEQFF	TGTGCCAGCAGCGTAGCCCTCCACAATGAGCAGTTCTTC
TRBV5-1	.	TRBJ2-1	TRBD2	CASRVREGRNEQFF	TGCGCCAGCAGGGTGCGGGAGGGCAGGAATGAGCAGTTCTTC
TRBV6-4	.	TRBJ2-1	TRBD2	CASSDERDLEQFF	TGTGCCAGCAGTGACGAGCGGGACCTCGAGCAGTTCTTC
TRBV9	.	TRBJ2-3	.	CASSVGRVDTQYF	TGTGCCAGCAGCGTAGGCAGGGTAGATACGCAGTATTTT
TRBV5-1	.	TRBJ1-1	.	CASSLTGTEAFF	TGCGCCAGCAGCTTAACGGGGACTGAAGCTTTCTTT
TRBV28	.	TRBJ2-1	TRBD2	CASSLIQGLAGVNEQFF	TGTGCCAGCAGTTTGATCCAGGGACTAGCGGGGGTCAATGAGCAGTTCTTC